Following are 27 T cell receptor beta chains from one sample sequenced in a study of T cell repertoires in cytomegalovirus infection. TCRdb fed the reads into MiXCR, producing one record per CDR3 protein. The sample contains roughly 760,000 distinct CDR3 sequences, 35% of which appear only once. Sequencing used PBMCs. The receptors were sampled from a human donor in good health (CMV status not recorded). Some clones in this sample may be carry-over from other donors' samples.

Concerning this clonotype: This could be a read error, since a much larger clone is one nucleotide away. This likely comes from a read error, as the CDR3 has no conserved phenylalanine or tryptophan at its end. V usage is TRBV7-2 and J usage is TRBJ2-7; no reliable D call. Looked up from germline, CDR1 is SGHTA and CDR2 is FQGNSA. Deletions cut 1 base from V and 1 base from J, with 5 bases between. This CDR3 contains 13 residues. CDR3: CASSLVWSYEQYL. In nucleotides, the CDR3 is TGTGCCAGCAGCTTAGTCTGGTCCTACGAGCAGTACTTA.

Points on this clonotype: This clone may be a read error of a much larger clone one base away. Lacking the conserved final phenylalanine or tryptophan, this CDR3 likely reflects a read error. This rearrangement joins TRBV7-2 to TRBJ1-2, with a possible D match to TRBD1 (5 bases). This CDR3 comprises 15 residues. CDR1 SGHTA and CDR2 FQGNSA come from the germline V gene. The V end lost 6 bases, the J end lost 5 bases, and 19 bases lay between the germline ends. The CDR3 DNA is TGTGCCAGCAGACACGGGACCGCAGACCCGTATGGCTACACCTCC. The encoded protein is CASRHGTADPYGYTS.

CDR3: CASSYRTSIEETQYF. The CDR3 coding sequence is TGTGCCAGCAGTTATAGAACTAGCATTGAAGAGACCCAGTACTTC. The rearrangement uses TRBV6-2 or TRBV6-3 and TRBJ2-5, with a tentative D call TRBD2 (6 bases). CDR1 and CDR2 (germline): MNHEY, SVGEGT. Trimming left V 3 bases short and J 3 bases short, with 14 bases between. The CDR3 runs to 15 residues.

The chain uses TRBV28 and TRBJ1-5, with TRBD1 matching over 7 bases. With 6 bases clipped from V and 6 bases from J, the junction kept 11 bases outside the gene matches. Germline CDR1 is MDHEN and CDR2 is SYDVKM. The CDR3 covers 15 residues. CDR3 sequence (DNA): TGTGCCAGCAGCAAACGACAGGGAGGTCGTCAGCCCCAGCATTTT. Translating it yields CASSKRQGGRQPQHF. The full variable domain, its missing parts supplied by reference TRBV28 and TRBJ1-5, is DVKVTQSSRYLVKRTGEKVFLECVQDMDHENMFWYRQDPGLGLRLIYFSYDVKMKEKGDIPEGYSVSREKKERFSLILESASTNQTSMYLCASSKRQGGRQPQHFGDGTRLSIL.

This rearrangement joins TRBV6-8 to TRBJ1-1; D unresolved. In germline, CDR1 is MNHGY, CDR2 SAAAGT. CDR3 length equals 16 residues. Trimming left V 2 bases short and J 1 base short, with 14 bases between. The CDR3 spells CASSYEILSANTEAFF. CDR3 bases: TGTGCCAGCAGTTACGAGATCTTGAGTGCGAACACTGAAGCTTTCTTT.

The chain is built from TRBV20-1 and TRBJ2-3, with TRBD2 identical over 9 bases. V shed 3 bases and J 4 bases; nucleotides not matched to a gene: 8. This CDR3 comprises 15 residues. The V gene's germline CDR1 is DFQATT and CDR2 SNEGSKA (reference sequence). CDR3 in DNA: TGCAGTGCTAGGGTCGGACTAGCGTCCCCAGATACGCAGTATTTT. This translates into CSARVGLASPDTQYF.

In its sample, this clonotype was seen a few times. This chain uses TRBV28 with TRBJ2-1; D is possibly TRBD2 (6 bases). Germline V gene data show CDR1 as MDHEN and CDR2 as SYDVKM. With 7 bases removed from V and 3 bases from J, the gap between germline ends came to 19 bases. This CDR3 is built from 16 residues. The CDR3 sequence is CASKSDRDWDYNEQFF. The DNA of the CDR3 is TGTGCCAGCAAGTCAGACCGGGACTGGGACTACAATGAGCAGTTCTTC.

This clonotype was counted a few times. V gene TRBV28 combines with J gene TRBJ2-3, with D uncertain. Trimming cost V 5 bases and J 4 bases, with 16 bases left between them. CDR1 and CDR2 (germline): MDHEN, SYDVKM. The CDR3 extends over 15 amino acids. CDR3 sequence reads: CASSKGPSLADTQYF. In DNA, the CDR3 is TGTGCCAGCAGTAAAGGACCCTCCCTCGCAGATACGCAGTATTTT. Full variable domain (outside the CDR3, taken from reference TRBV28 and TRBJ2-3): DVKVTQSSRYLVKRTGEKVFLECVQDMDHENMFWYRQDPGLGLRLIYFSYDVKMKEKGDIPEGYSVSREKKERFSLILESASTNQTSMYLCASSKGPSLADTQYFGPGTRLTVL.

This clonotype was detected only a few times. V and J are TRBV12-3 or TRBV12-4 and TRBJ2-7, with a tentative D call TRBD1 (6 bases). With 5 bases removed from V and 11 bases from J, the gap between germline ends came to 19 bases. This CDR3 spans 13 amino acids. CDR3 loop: CASSASTGRREYF. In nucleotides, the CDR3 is TGTGCCAGCAGTGCTTCAACAGGGAGACGTGAGTACTTC.

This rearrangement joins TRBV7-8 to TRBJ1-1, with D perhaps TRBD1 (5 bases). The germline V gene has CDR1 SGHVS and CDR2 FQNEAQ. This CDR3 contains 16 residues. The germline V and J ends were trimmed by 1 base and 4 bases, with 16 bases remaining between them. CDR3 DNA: TGTGCCAGCAGCTTAGAAGCCAGGGAAGGTCCCACTGAAGCTTTCTTT. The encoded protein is CASSLEAREGPTEAFF.

The DNA of the CDR3 is TGTGCCAGCAGTTATCGGCGGGAGCGATTGGACAATGAGCAGTTCTTC. Translation: CASSYRRERLDNEQFF. The chain recombines TRBV28 with TRBJ2-1, with 7 nucleotides matching TRBD2. CDR1 and CDR2 (germline): MDHEN, SYDVKM. V trimming: 4 bases; J trimming: 5 bases; junction bases outside the gene matches: 11. The CDR3 spans 16 residues.

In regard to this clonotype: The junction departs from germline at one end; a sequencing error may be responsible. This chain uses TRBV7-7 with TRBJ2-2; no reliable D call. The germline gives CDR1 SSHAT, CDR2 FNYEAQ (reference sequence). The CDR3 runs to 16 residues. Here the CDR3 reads CASSLTPQVQSGELFF. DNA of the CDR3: TGTGCTAGCAGCTTAACCCCGCAGGTGCAGTCCGGGGAGCTGTTTTTT. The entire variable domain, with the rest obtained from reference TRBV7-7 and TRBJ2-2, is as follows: GAGVSQSPRYKVTKRGQDVTLRCDPISSHATLYWYQQALGQGPEFLTYFNYEAQPDKSGLPSDRFSAERPEGSISTLTIQRTEQRDSAMYRCASSLTPQVQSGELFFGEGSRLTVL.

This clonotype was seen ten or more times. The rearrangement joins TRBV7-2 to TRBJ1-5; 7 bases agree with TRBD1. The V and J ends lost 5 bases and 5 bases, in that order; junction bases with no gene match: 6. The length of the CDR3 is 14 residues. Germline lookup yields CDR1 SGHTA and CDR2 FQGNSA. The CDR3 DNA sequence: TGTGCCAGCAGCCCCCCACAGGGGCATCAGCCCCAGCATTTT. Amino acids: CASSPPQGHQPQHF.

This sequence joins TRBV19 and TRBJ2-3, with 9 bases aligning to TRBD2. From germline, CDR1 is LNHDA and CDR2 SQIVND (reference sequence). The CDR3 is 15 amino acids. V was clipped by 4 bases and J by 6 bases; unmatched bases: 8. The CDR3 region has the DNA TGTGCCAGTAGTACTCCGGGACTAGCTACGGATACGCAGTATTTT. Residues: CASSTPGLATDTQYF.

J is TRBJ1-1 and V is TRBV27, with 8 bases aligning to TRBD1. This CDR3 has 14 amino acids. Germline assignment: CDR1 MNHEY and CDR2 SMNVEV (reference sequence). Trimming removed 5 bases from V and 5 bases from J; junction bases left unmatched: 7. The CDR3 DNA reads TGTGCCAGCAGTACAGGGGGGGTTAGGACTGAAGCTTTCTTT. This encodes CASSTGGVRTEAFF.

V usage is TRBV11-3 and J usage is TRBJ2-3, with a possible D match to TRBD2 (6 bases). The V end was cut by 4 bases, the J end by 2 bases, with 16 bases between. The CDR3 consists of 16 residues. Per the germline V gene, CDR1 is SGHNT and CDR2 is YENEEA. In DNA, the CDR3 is TGTGCCAGCAGCTCCTGGACTGCGGGGTTCACAGATACGCAGTATTTT. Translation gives CASSSWTAGFTDTQYF.

CDR3 nucleotides: TGTGCCAGCAGCCAAAAGCGCGGACCTACAGATACGCAGTATTTT. Its protein is CASSQKRGPTDTQYF. The chain is built from TRBV4-2 and TRBJ2-3, with no clear D. Germline CDR1 LGHNA, CDR2 YNFKEQ. The CDR3 sequence is 15 residues long. The ends were cut back, 2 bases at V and 3 bases at J, with 12 bases in the middle.

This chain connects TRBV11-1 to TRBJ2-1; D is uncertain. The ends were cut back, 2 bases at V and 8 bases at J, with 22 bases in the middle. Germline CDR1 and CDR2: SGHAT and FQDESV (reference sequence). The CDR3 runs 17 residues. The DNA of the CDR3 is TGTGCCAGCAGCTTATTAGGGCAGGTCGGTAGGGTCGATGAGCAGTTCTTC. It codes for CASSLLGQVGRVDEQFF.

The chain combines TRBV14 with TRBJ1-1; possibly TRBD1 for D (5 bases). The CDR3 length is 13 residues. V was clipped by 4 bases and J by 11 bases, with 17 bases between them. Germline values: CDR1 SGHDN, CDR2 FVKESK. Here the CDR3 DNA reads TGTGCCAGCAGCCTAGAAGTCAGGGCTACGGCTTTCTTT. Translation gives CASSLEVRATAFF.

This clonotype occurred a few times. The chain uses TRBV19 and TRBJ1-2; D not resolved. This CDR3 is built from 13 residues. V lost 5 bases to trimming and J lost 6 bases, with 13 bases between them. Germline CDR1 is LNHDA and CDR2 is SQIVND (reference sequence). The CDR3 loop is CASSPSFSDGYTF. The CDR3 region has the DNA TGTGCCAGTAGTCCCTCTTTCAGCGATGGCTACACCTTC.

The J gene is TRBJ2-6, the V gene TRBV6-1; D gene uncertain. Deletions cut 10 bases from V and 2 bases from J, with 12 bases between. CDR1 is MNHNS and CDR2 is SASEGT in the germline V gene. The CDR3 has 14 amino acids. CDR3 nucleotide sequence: TGTGCCACCAACAACTATGCTGGGGCCAACGTCCTGACTTTC. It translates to CATNNYAGANVLTF.

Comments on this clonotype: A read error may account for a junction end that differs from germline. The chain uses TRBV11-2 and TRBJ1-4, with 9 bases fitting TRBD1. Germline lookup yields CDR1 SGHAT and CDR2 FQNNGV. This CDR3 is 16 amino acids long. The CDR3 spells CASSLATGGAGEKMFF. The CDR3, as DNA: TGTGCAAGCAGCTTAGCCACAGGGGGCGCGGGTGAAAAAATGTTTTTT.

In nucleotides, the CDR3 is TGCAGTGCTAGCCCCTTGTCCAGGAGCTCCTATAATTCACCCCTCCACTTT. Protein: CSASPLSRSSYNSPLHF. The rearrangement joins TRBV20-1 to TRBJ1-6; no firm D call. The CDR3 totals 17 residues. In germline, CDR1 is DFQATT, CDR2 SNEGSKA (reference sequence). The ends were cut back, 3 bases at V and 0 bases at J, with 15 bases in the middle.

Here the CDR3 DNA reads TGCAGTGCTAGGCGTAGGACAGGGGGCCTTGTCGAGTACACTGAAGCTTTCTTT. It is translated as CSARRRTGGLVEYTEAFF. The chain links TRBV20-1 to TRBJ1-1, with 11 nucleotides matching TRBD1. V lost 3 bases, J lost 3 bases, and 15 bases stayed unmatched. Germline V gives CDR1 DFQATT, CDR2 SNEGSKA (reference sequence). The CDR3 consists of 18 residues.

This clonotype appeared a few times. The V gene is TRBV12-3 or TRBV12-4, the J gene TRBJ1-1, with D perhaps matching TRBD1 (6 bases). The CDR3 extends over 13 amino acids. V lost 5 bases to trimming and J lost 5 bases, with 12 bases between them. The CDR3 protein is CASSPGQITEAFF. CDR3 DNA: TGTGCCAGCAGTCCGGGACAAATTACTGAAGCTTTCTTT.

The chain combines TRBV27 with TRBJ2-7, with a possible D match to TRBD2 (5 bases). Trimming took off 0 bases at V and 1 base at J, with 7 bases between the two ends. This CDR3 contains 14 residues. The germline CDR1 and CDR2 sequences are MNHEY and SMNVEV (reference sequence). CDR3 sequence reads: CASSLSEVSYEQYF. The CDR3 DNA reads TGTGCCAGCAGTTTATCGGAGGTTTCCTACGAGCAGTACTTC.

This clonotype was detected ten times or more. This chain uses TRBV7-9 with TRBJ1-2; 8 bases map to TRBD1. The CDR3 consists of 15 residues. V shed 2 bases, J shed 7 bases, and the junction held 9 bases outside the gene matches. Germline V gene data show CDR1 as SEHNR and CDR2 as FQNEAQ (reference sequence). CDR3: CASSLSSDRGSGYTF. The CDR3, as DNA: TGTGCCAGCAGCTTATCGTCAGACAGGGGCTCTGGCTACACCTTC.